This TCR beta chain was sequenced for a study of Graves' ophthalmopathy and Graves' hyperthyroidism (dated by TCRdb to the late 2010s). Concerning the study at large: Stable hyperthyroidism was defined as no progression to ophthalmopathy within 18 months of follow-up. To explore V-J signatures that distinguish ophthalmopathy from hyperthyroidism, a discovery set of 100 patients was enrolled, made up of 40 to 45 with ophthalmopathy and 55 to 65 with stable hyperthyroidism. In about six hyperthyroidism patients, the T-cell repertoires found in thyroid tissue were compared with those found in blood. In total, approximately 130 blood samples were TCR-sequenced: roughly 45 ophthalmopathy, 75 hyperthyroidism and about 17 hyperthyroidism-to-ophthalmopathy patients. After sampling, hyperthyroidism patients received methimazole starting at 30 mg daily, and ophthalmopathy patients received high-dose intravenous methylprednisolone. The study used signatures of the TCR beta repertoire to tell Graves' ophthalmopathy apart from Graves' hyperthyroidism and to predict which patients would progress to ophthalmopathy. An independent validation cohort comprised roughly 20 hyperthyroidism patients and over 15 patients who later progressed from hyperthyroidism to ophthalmopathy.

This clonotype was counted between two and nine times. What antigen it recognizes has not been identified. No base quality values were provided; no much bigger clone lies one nucleotide off. Trimming removed 9 bases from V and 3 bases from J, leaving 23 bases between the germline ends. The CDR3 numbers 16 residues from cysteine through phenylalanine. Only CDR3 DNA remains: 48 bases, in frame from the first base. The germline V gene (reference sequence) provides CDR1 LNHDA and CDR2 SQIVND. Hyperthyroidism patients were newly diagnosed, with disease duration under 2 months, and aged 18 to 65 years. Anyone with other autoimmune diseases, uncontrolled infections, pregnancy or lactation was excluded from the study. Clinical symptoms, serum thyroxine, TRAb, thyroid ultrasound and orbital computed tomography formed the basis of the diagnosis. Trizol reagent was used to extract the total RNA, and its quality was then checked on an Agilent 2100 Bioanalyzer.

For repertoire sequencing, TCR beta CDR3 regions were amplified from RNA transcripts. HTBI primers and the Qiagen OneStep RT-PCR kit were used in a first-round RT-PCR, which was followed by a second-round multiplex PCR, size selection and purification. The libraries underwent paired-end sequencing with 100 bp reads on an Illumina HiSeq2000. Concerning the study's data processing: Reads were processed with SOAPnuke, discarding reads with adapters, uncalled bases, mean Phred below 15, or no exact constant-primer or identifier match. High-quality paired reads were merged with COPE v1.2.5. Clonotypes were defined as unique nucleotide sequences and were aligned to IMGT TRB V, D and J references using MiTCR v1.1. Analysis was restricted to V-J combinations with a frequency above 0.0001, which covered 98% to 99.2% of repertoires. For each V-J combination, a TCR clonal expansion and chaos score was defined as the ratio of F50 clonal expansion to chaos observed in the TCRdist matrix. Welch's t-statistics and random forest were used to reduce features to about 14 V-J combinations, which were fed into a naive Bayes classifier. The similarity between thyroid and blood repertoires was quantified using the Morisita-Horn index. Using fastp at Q25 and MiXCR, TCRdb reprocessed the public reads and kept productive beta chains. Entries that share a CDR3 protein sequence are merged under the most common genes and DNA. For this entry, the V and J calls and clone size follow TCRdb and not the study's own pipeline. This sample has roughly 1.1 million distinct CDR3 sequences in its table, and approximately 35% of those were observed once. Together, the top ten hold over 8.5% of the sample.

Results the study describes overall, beyond this receptor: In cross-validation, the 13-signature model distinguished ophthalmopathy from stable hyperthyroidism with around 90% sensitivity and 81% to 82% specificity, while in the test set the corresponding values were approximately 79% and 70%. Among expanded thyroid clonotypes with frequency above 0.001, most also showed up in blood, which suggests that blood repertoires may reflect the thyroid immune response. In validation, the model predicted ophthalmopathy progression with 70.59% sensitivity and 72.22% specificity; 12 predicted patients were CT-confirmed with GO in a median of 6.5 months. No statistical method was used to set the sample size in advance, and the investigators knew which group each participant was assigned to.

The sequenced sample was peripheral blood or thyroid tissue (not recorded which). This TCR came from an adult man with Graves' hyperthyroidism. The receptor chain draws on TRBV19 and TRBJ1-1, and perhaps TRBD1 as D gene, on 5 matching bases. The CDR3 protein: CASSPTWGGRDTEAFF. The nucleotide sequence reads TGTGCCAGCAGTCCAACCTGGGGGGGGAGGGACACTGAAGCTTTCTTT.